Each of the 26 T cell receptor beta chains below was sequenced from the same sample in a study of blood T cell repertoires in COVID-19. The protocol was immunoSEQ multiplex PCR, while the TCRdb copy is restricted to in-frame clones and leaves out a portion. The repertoire holds 200,000 to 300,000 clones, with roughly 86% as singletons. The material sequenced was peripheral blood. Receptors were obtained from a man aged 35-49 years who had recovered from COVID-19.

The rearrangement uses TRBV13 and TRBJ1-3, with a tentative D call TRBD1 (5 bases). The CDR3 contains 15 residues. Looked up from germline, CDR1 is PRHDT and CDR2 is FYEKMQ (reference sequence). V was shortened by 4 bases and J by 2 bases, with 12 bases between the two germline ends. CDR3: CASSSRQLPGNTIYF. The CDR3 coding sequence is TGTGCCAGCAGCTCACGACAGTTACCTGGAAACACCATATATTTT.

The gene calls are TRBV5-4 and TRBJ2-5; TRBD2 aligns across 8 bases. CDR1 is SGHNT and CDR2 is YYREEE in the germline V gene (reference sequence). The CDR3 has 18 residues. The trim removed 3 bases at V and 5 bases at J, leaving 18 bases unmatched. CDR3 coding DNA: TGTGCCAGCAGCTGGTCGGGGCTAGCGGGCACCCTTGGCGAGACCCAGTACTTC. Protein sequence: CASSWSGLAGTLGETQYF.

This clone came up a few times. This chain uses TRBV6-6 with TRBJ2-1; D ambiguous. Germline V gene lookup returns CDR1 MNHNY and CDR2 SVGAGI (reference sequence). With 2 bases removed from V and 4 bases from J, the gap between germline ends came to 12 bases. The CDR3 runs 15 residues. CDR3 region: CASSYGTAKYNEQFF. The CDR3 nucleotides read TGTGCCAGCAGTTACGGAACAGCTAAATACAATGAGCAGTTCTTC.

The genes are TRBV7-9 and TRBJ1-3; perhaps TRBD1 as D (6 bases). This CDR3 region has 14 residues. V lost 6 bases and J lost 0, with 9 bases in between. Germline-derived CDR1 and CDR2 are SEHNR and FQNEAQ (reference sequence). In DNA form, the CDR3 reads TGTGCCAGCAGTCAAGGGGGCTCTGGAAACACCATATATTTT. Amino acids: CASSQGGSGNTIYF. The entire variable domain, with the rest obtained from reference TRBV7-9 and TRBJ1-3, is as follows: DTGVSQNPRHKITKRGQNVTFRCDPISEHNRLYWYRQTLGQGPEFLTYFQNEAQLEKSRLLSDRFSAERPKGSFSTLEIQRTEQGDSAMYLCASSQGGSGNTIYFGEGSWLTVV.

The genes are TRBV10-3 and TRBJ1-2; 10 nucleotides agree with TRBD1. There are 15 residues in the CDR3. After removal of 11 bases from V and 4 bases from J, the junction contained 13 bases not matched to a gene. The germline V gene has CDR1 ENHRY and CDR2 SYGVKD. As DNA, the CDR3 is TGTGCCTCTCGAGGACAGGGGGGTGACGGCTATGGCTACACCTTC. Translating it yields CASRGQGGDGYGYTF.

The chain recombines TRBV5-1 with TRBJ1-6; D call uncertain. Germline lookup yields CDR1 SGHRS and CDR2 YFSETQ. With 4 bases removed from V and 9 bases from J, the gap between germline ends came to 17 bases. The CDR3 consists of 15 residues. The CDR3 sequence is CASSPAGGSGSPLHF. The CDR3 bases are TGCGCCAGCAGCCCAGCGGGAGGAAGCGGTTCACCCCTCCACTTT.

This chain joins TRBV18 and TRBJ2-3; 7 bases line up with TRBD1. The trim removed 2 bases at V and 6 bases at J, leaving 8 bases unmatched. CDR1 and CDR2 (germline): KGHSH, LQKENI. This CDR3 is 15 amino acids long. The CDR3 nucleotides are TGTGCCAGCTCACCAGACGAGGGGGCGGGTGATACGCAGTATTTT. Its translation is CASSPDEGAGDTQYF.

The chain uses TRBV3-1 (or the pseudogene TRBV3-2) and TRBJ1-2, with D tentatively TRBD1 (5 bases). This CDR3 has 14 amino acids. Trimming pared 1 base from V and 1 base from J, leaving 7 bases between. The germline gives CDR1 LGHDT, CDR2 YNNKEL (reference sequence). The CDR3 protein is CASSQGQINYGYTF. CDR3 nucleotide sequence: TGTGCCAGCAGCCAAGGACAGATTAACTATGGCTACACCTTC.

The V call is TRBV2, the J call TRBJ1-2, with a weak D call TRBD1 (5 bases). V lost 7 bases and J 8 bases, leaving 17 bases between the germline ends. The CDR3 totals 13 residues. The V gene's germline CDR1 is SNHLY and CDR2 FYNNEI. This chain's CDR3 is CASTAWGAGGYTF. In DNA form, the CDR3 reads TGTGCCAGCACCGCTTGGGGCGCTGGGGGCTACACCTTC.

V usage is TRBV4-2 and J usage is TRBJ2-7, with 7 nucleotides matching TRBD2. Germline V gene lookup returns CDR1 LGHNA and CDR2 YNFKEQ. The CDR3 spans 12 residues. After removal of 3 bases from V and 4 bases from J, the junction contained 0 bases not matched to a gene. CDR3: CASSQGGYEQYF. Written as DNA, the CDR3 is TGTGCCAGCAGCCAGGGGGGGTACGAGCAGTACTTC.

The V gene is TRBV4-3, the J gene TRBJ1-1, with unresolved D. This CDR3 has 13 residues. In germline, CDR1 is LGHNA, CDR2 YSLEER. Deletions cut 5 bases from V and 2 bases from J, with 9 bases between. In DNA form, the CDR3 reads TGCGCCAGCAGCTCGAGTGAAAACACTGAAGCTTTCTTT. This codes for CASSSSENTEAFF.

This clone was picked up one time. The rearrangement links TRBV19 to TRBJ1-3; TRBD1 matches 9 bases. The length of the CDR3 is 12 residues. V was pared by 5 bases and J by 15 bases, with 8 bases of the junction left unmatched. Looked up from germline, CDR1 is LNHDA and CDR2 is SQIVND (reference sequence). This CDR3 reads CASSSRTGQGYF. The CDR3 DNA follows: TGTGCCAGTAGTTCAAGAACGGGACAGGGATATTTT. Together with reference TRBV19 and TRBJ1-3, the CDR3 gives the full variable domain: DGGITQSPKYLFRKEGQNVTLSCEQNLNHDAMYWYRQDPGQGLRLIYYSQIVNDFQKGDIAEGYSVSREKKESFPLTVTSAQKNPTAFYLCASSSRTGQGYFGEGSWLTVV.

The genes are TRBV5-1 and TRBJ1-1; 12 bases are shared with TRBD1. The germline CDR1 and CDR2 sequences are SGHRS and YFSETQ. CDR3 length: 17 amino acids. Trimming at V came to 0 bases and at J to 0 bases, leaving 3 bases not matched to a gene. CDR3 nucleotide sequence: TGCGCCAGCAGCTTGGGGGGACAGGGGGCCATGAACACTGAAGCTTTCTTT. It is translated as CASSLGGQGAMNTEAFF.

This chain joins TRBV27 and TRBJ2-1, with D possibly TRBD1 on 5 matching bases. Germline lookup yields CDR1 MNHEY and CDR2 SMNVEV (reference sequence). The CDR3 contains 12 residues. Between the trimmed V and J ends, which lost 2 bases and 10 bases, there was a span of 9 bases. The DNA of the CDR3 is TGTGCCAGCAGTTTAGGGGCTAACGAGCAGTTCTTC. Its protein is CASSLGANEQFF.

J is TRBJ1-1 and V is TRBV6-1; D not resolved. The CDR3 sequence is 16 residues long. Germline CDR1 MNHNS, CDR2 SASEGT. V was clipped by 3 bases and J by 1 base, with 15 bases between them. The chain's CDR3 is CASSDSRGGWNTEAFF. The CDR3 bases are TGTGCCAGCAGTGACAGTCGGGGTGGGTGGAACACTGAAGCTTTCTTT.

The chain links TRBV6-5 to TRBJ1-2; 7 bases fit TRBD1. V dropped 4 bases and J dropped 0; count of bases not matched to a gene: 8. The CDR3 has 16 residues. Germline CDR1 MNHEY, CDR2 SVGAGI. CDR3 amino acids: CASSSPGQTSNYGYTF. The CDR3 DNA follows: TGTGCCAGCAGTTCGCCGGGACAGACTTCTAACTATGGCTACACCTTC.

The chain joins TRBV19 to TRBJ2-5; 10 bases line up with TRBD2. In germline, CDR1 is LNHDA, CDR2 SQIVND (reference sequence). J lost 7 bases, V lost 5 bases, and 7 bases had no gene match. The CDR3 totals 14 residues. DNA for the CDR3: TGTGCCAGTAGTCCAGGGACTAGCGCTACGACCCAGTACTTC. Protein product: CASSPGTSATTQYF.

V and J are TRBV6-5 and TRBJ2-7, with D possibly TRBD2 on 5 matching bases. Trimming took off 6 bases at V and 5 bases at J, with 20 bases between the two ends. Germline V gene data show CDR1 as MNHEY and CDR2 as SVGAGI. CDR3 length: 15 amino acids. CDR3 sequence (DNA): TGTGCCAGCAGCCCCCGGGGTTTATACGCCGACGAGCAGTACTTC. Its protein is CASSPRGLYADEQYF.

This rearrangement joins TRBV4-2 to TRBJ2-7; no reliable D call. Trimming pared 3 bases from V and 0 bases from J, leaving 15 bases between. Germline CDR1 and CDR2: LGHNA and YNFKEQ. The CDR3 runs 16 residues. CDR3 nucleotide sequence: TGTGCCAGCAGCCAGTCGGCGGCCATGAACTCCTACGAGCAGTACTTC. Translating it yields CASSQSAAMNSYEQYF.

The chain joins TRBV27 to TRBJ1-1; D gene uncertain. CDR3 length: 14 amino acids. Trimming pared 5 bases from V and 1 base from J, leaving 11 bases between. The germline gives CDR1 MNHEY, CDR2 SMNVEV (reference sequence). The DNA for the CDR3 is TGTGCCAGCAGTCTAACCATGAAGAACACTGAAGCTTTCTTT. Its protein product is CASSLTMKNTEAFF.

The J gene is TRBJ1-1, the V gene TRBV10-2; TRBD1 aligns across 7 bases. CDR1 and CDR2 from the germline V gene are WSHSY and SAAADI. The CDR3 spans 13 residues. Losses at the gene ends were 5 bases for V and 1 base for J; bases not matched to a gene: 1. The CDR3 sequence: CASSWTGNTEAFF. The CDR3 DNA sequence: TGCGCCAGCAGTTGGACAGGGAACACTGAAGCTTTCTTT.

This chain links TRBV10-3 with TRBJ1-1; TRBD1 is a possible D gene (5 bases). The germline V gene encodes CDR1 ENHRY and CDR2 SYGVKD. V gave up 5 bases and J gave up 0 bases, with 19 bases separating them. The CDR3 runs 17 residues. CDR3 sequence (DNA): TGTGCCATCAGTACTTACCGCGGGGGTACTATGAACACTGAAGCTTTCTTT. Translating it yields CAISTYRGGTMNTEAFF.

In this sample, this clone turned up a few times. This chain connects TRBV3-1 (or the pseudogene TRBV3-2) to TRBJ1-6; the D gene is possibly TRBD1 (6 bases). V dropped 1 base and J dropped 7 bases, with 23 bases sitting between them. The CDR3 is 19 residues long. Germline CDR1 reads LGHDT; CDR2 reads YNNKEL (reference sequence). The CDR3 DNA is TGTGCCAGCAGCCAAGGTCCGGGTGAGGGGGAAGAGGGCAATTCACCCCTCCACTTT. The encoded protein is CASSQGPGEGEEGNSPLHF.

The rearrangement links TRBV5-8 to TRBJ1-1; D unresolved. The V gene's germline CDR1 is SGHTS and CDR2 YDEGEE. The CDR3 covers 16 residues. Trimming removed 0 bases from V and 4 bases from J, with 16 bases in between. In DNA, the CDR3 is TGTGCCAGCAGCTTGGGGTTATCGAGCTTGAGCACTGAAGCTTTCTTT. Its protein is CASSLGLSSLSTEAFF.

V gene TRBV2 combines with J gene TRBJ2-7; 9 positions match TRBD1. V shed 3 bases and J 8 bases; nucleotides not matched to a gene: 8. CDR1 is SNHLY and CDR2 is FYNNEI in the germline V gene. This CDR3 comprises 14 residues. The CDR3 DNA follows: TGTGCCAGCAGTGATTGGGGGACAGGGAACAAGCAGTACTTC. Residues: CASSDWGTGNKQYF.

The chain couples TRBV11-2 to TRBJ2-7, with D maybe TRBD1 (5 bases). V shed 5 bases and J shed 2 bases, with 22 bases lying between them. CDR1 is SGHAT, CDR2 FQNNGV, per germline. The CDR3 loop spans 17 amino acids. The CDR3 protein is CASSTSLAGNSPYEQYF. The CDR3 coding sequence is TGTGCCAGCAGCACCAGCTTAGCAGGGAACTCCCCCTACGAGCAGTACTTC.